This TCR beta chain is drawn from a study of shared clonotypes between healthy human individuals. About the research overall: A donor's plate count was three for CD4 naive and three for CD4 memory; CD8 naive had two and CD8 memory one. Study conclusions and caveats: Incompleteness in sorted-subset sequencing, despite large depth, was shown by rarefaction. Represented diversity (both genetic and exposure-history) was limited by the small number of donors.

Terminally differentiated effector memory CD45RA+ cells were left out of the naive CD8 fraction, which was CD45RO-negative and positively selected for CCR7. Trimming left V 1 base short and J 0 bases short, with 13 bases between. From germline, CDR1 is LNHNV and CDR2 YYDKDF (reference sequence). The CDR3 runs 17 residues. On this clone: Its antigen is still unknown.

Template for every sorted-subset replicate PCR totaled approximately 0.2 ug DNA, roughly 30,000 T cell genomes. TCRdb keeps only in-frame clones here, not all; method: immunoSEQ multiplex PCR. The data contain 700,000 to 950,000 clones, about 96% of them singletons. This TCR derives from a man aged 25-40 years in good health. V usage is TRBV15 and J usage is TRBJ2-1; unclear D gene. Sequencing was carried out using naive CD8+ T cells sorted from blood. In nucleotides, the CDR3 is TGTGCCACCAGCAGAGTCCAGACTGTGAGCTCCTACAATGAGCAGTTCTTC. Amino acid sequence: CATSRVQTVSSYNEQFF.